What follows are 10 T cell receptor beta chains derived from one specimen sequenced in a study of a mutant IDH1 vaccine in newly diagnosed glioma. These receptors lack a known antigen. Sequenced by immunoSEQ multiplex PCR; TCRdb stores in-frame clones only, minus some. The data hold more than 50,000 clones, with almost 65% observed a single time. Time point: week 47, end of study. Vaccinated patients received 300 ug of mutant IDH1 20-mer peptide per dose, with topical imiquimod. The sample was peripheral blood mononuclear cells (PBMCs), taken from a glioma patient whose treatment included an IDH1 peptide vaccine. The receptor set was obtained from a man in his forties or fifties with glioma. Some clones in this sample may be carry-over from other donors' samples.

In its sample, this clone was seen a few times. V is TRBV11-2 and J is TRBJ2-3; D perhaps matches TRBD2 (5 bases). This CDR3 is built from 16 residues. Between the trimmed V and J ends, which lost 1 base and 2 bases, there was a span of 13 bases. Looked up from germline, CDR1 is SGHAT and CDR2 is FQNNGV. CDR3 nucleotide sequence: TGTGCCAGCAGCTTAGGTGCAGCGGCTATCACAGATACGCAGTATTTT. The encoded protein is CASSLGAAAITDTQYF.

This clone was seen only a few times. The V call is TRBV7-9, the J call TRBJ2-7, with D possibly TRBD2 on 5 matching bases. CDR3 length: 17 residues. Germline CDR1 and CDR2: SEHNR and FQNEAQ (reference sequence). V was cut by 2 bases and J by 0 bases, with 17 bases left in between. The CDR3 coding sequence is TGTGCCAGCAGCTTAAGGCCGAGGAGGAGCAGCTCCTACGAGCAGTACTTC. As protein: CASSLRPRRSSSYEQYF.

This clone was observed a few times. The chain combines TRBV7-9 with TRBJ2-5; D remains unclear. The germline gives CDR1 SEHNR, CDR2 FQNEAQ (reference sequence). Trimming removed 5 bases from V and 2 bases from J, with 12 bases in between. The CDR3 runs to 14 residues. The CDR3 DNA reads TGTGCCAGCAGCATCACAGACGGTCAAGAGACCCAGTACTTC. As protein: CASSITDGQETQYF.

This clone is a singleton in its sample. The chain couples TRBV7-8 to TRBJ2-7; D might be TRBD1 (6 bases). Between the trimmed V and J ends, which lost 3 bases and 3 bases, there was a span of 12 bases. The CDR3 extends over 14 amino acids. Germline V gene sequence: CDR1 SGHVS, CDR2 FQNEAQ. DNA for the CDR3: TGTGCCAGCAGCTTGGCCGGGACACACTACGAGCAGTACTTC. It yields the protein CASSLAGTHYEQYF.

This clone was counted only a few times. The chain carries TRBV7-2 and TRBJ2-7, with a weak D call TRBD1 (7 bases). The germline V gene encodes CDR1 SGHTA and CDR2 FQGNSA. The CDR3 has 15 residues. V lost 4 bases and J lost 0, with 13 bases in between. Here the CDR3 reads CASSSRQGLSYEQYF. The CDR3, as DNA: TGTGCCAGCAGCTCTCGACAGGGACTCTCCTACGAGCAGTACTTC.

The chain recombines TRBV2 with TRBJ2-5; tentative D call: TRBD2 (5 bases). V lost 3 bases and J lost 7, with 24 bases in between. Per the germline V gene, CDR1 is SNHLY and CDR2 is FYNNEI. The CDR3 covers 17 residues. CDR3 sequence: CASSEEVSGSLAGTQYF. Here the CDR3 DNA reads TGTGCCAGCAGTGAGGAAGTAAGCGGTTCCCTGGCGGGGACCCAGTACTTC.

The J gene is TRBJ2-6, the V gene TRBV6-1, with 8 bases aligning to TRBD2. Unmatched junction bases numbered 2, after V lost 3 bases and J lost 4 bases. The length of the CDR3 is 15 residues. Germline V gene sequence: CDR1 MNHNS, CDR2 SASEGT. CDR3 sequence: CASSDGRAGANVLTF. The DNA of the CDR3 is TGTGCCAGCAGTGACGGGAGGGCCGGGGCCAACGTCCTGACTTTC.

The V gene is TRBV2, the J gene TRBJ2-7; unclear D gene. Germline assignment: CDR1 SNHLY and CDR2 FYNNEI. The CDR3 has 12 residues. Trimming stripped 3 bases from V and 3 bases from J, with 6 bases between. CDR3 sequence reads: CASSDWIYEQYF. CDR3 nucleotides: TGTGCCAGCAGTGACTGGATCTACGAGCAGTACTTC.

This chain links TRBV19 with TRBJ2-7; TRBD2 might be the D (6 bases). Trimming took off 3 bases at V and 6 bases at J, with 15 bases between the two ends. Germline CDR1 LNHDA, CDR2 SQIVND (reference sequence). The CDR3 sequence is 14 residues long. This chain's CDR3 is CASSMGPIAVEQYF. CDR3 nucleotides: TGTGCCAGTAGTATGGGACCGATAGCGGTCGAGCAGTACTTC.

The chain has TRBV7-9 and TRBJ1-2; D unclear. Germline CDR1 reads SEHNR; CDR2 reads FQNEAQ (reference sequence). CDR3 length equals 18 residues. The V gene lost 1 base and the J gene lost 3 bases, with 21 bases spanning the gap. CDR3 region: CASSLGASREGNDYGYTF. CDR3 nucleotide sequence: TGTGCCAGCAGCTTAGGAGCGTCCCGGGAGGGAAATGACTATGGCTACACCTTC.